This T cell receptor beta chain was identified during a study of cytomegalovirus exposure and HLA in healthy donors. The CDR3 is 14 amino acids. V shed 4 bases and J 4 bases; nucleotides not matched to a gene: 4. Germline CDR1 and CDR2: LNHDA and SQIVND (reference sequence). PCR amplification relied on 60 Vbeta primers (plus 13 Jbeta primers). The assay was immunoSEQ multiplex PCR, and TCRdb's table has in-frame clones only and misses some. Altogether about 200,000 clones are present, approximately 78% being singletons, with the ten largest covering less than 3.5%. The clonotype comes from a woman aged 35 to 49 in good health and CMV-seronegative. Sequenced input: PBMCs. The chain has TRBV19 and TRBJ2-3; TRBD1 matches 8 bases. CDR3: CASSKQGDADTQYF. CDR3 DNA: TGTGCCAGTAGTAAACAGGGGGACGCAGATACGCAGTATTTT. Using reference TRBV19 and TRBJ2-3 for the parts outside the CDR3, the full variable domain is DGGITQSPKYLFRKEGQNVTLSCEQNLNHDAMYWYRQDPGQGLRLIYYSQIVNDFQKGDIAEGYSVSREKKESFPLTVTSAQKNPTAFYLCASSKQGDADTQYFGPGTRLTVL.